The clone carrying this TCR beta chain was detected a few times. The antigen is unknown. The sample is drawn from a study of response to subunit inactivated influenza vaccine. TCRdb recomputed calls from the RT-PCR reads with MiXCR, one row per CDR3 protein. Among 710,000 or so distinct CDR3 sequences listed, approximately 15% were seen once. The study's findings and limits: Each seasonal flu vaccination may recruit only limited new T cells, authors suggested.

With V trimmed by 4 bases and J by 4 bases, 9 bases remained unmatched. The germline gives CDR1 LGHDT, CDR2 YNNKEL (reference sequence). The CDR3 totals 16 residues. This clonotype originated in a man between 50 and 59 years old who received an inactivated influenza vaccine. The sequenced sample was PBMCs from blood, obtained about 13 days after vaccination. The J gene is TRBJ1-3, the V gene TRBV3-1, with 8 bases that match TRBD1. The CDR3 protein is CASSPRTGLTGNTIYF. The CDR3 nucleotides read TGTGCCAGCAGCCCTCGGACAGGGCTAACCGGAAACACCATATATTTT.